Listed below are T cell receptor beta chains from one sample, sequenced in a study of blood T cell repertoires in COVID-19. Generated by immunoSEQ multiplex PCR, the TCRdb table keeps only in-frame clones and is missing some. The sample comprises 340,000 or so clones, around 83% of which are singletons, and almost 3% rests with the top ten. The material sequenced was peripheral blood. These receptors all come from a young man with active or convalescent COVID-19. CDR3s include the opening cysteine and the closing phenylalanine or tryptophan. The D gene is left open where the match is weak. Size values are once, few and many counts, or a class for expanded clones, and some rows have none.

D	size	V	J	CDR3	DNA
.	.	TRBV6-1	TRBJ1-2	CASSFYGYTF	TGTGCCAGCAGCTTCTATGGCTACACCTTC
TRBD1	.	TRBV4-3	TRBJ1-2	CASSQQGDYGYTF	TGCGCCAGCAGCCAACAGGGGGATTATGGCTACACCTTC
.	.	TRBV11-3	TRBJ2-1	CASSLTTKTGINEQFF	TGTGCCAGCAGCTTAACCACTAAGACAGGAATAAATGAGCAGTTCTTC
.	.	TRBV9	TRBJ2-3	CASSRRAGQADTQYF	TGTGCCAGCAGCCGACGGGCGGGGCAGGCAGATACGCAGTATTTT
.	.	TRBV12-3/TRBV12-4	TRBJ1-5	CASSFARDQPQHF	TGTGCCAGCAGTTTCGCACGGGATCAGCCCCAGCATTTT
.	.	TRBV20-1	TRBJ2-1	CSASGGVTPYNEQFF	TGCAGTGCTAGTGGGGGCGTGACGCCCTACAATGAGCAGTTCTTC
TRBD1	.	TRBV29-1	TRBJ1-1	CSAWDRGGEAFF	TGCAGCGCTTGGGACAGGGGCGGTGAAGCTTTCTTT
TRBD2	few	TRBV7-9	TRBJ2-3	CASSPRLAGGPDTQYF	TGTGCCAGCAGCCCCCGTCTAGCGGGGGGGCCAGATACGCAGTATTTT
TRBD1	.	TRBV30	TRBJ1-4	CAAPRGVNEKLFF	TGTGCCGCGCCCAGGGGGGTAAATGAAAAACTGTTTTTT
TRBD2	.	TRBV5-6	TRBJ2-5	CASSLRLAGVRETQYF	TGTGCCAGCAGCTTGCGACTAGCGGGAGTCAGGGAGACCCAGTACTTC
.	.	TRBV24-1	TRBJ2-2	CATSDLSREATGELFF	TGTGCCACCAGTGATTTAAGCAGGGAGGCCACCGGGGAGCTGTTTTTT
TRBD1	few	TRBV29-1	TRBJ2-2	CSGTGQAGELFF	TGCAGCGGGACAGGGCAGGCCGGGGAGCTGTTTTTT
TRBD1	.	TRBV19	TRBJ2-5	CASSIGTGRSGETQYF	TGTGCCAGTAGTATCGGGACAGGTAGATCCGGGGAGACCCAGTACTTC
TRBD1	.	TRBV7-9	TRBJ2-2	CASSSFGTGANTGELFF	TGTGCCAGCAGCTCTTTTGGGACAGGGGCGAACACCGGGGAGCTGTTTTTT
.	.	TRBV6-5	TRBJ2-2	CASSYSQGSTGELFF	TGTGCCAGCAGTTACTCTCAGGGCTCCACCGGGGAGCTGTTTTTT
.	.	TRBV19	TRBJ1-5	CATRVRGGRGYNNQPQHF	TGTGCCACTAGGGTCCGGGGGGGACGAGGATATAACAATCAGCCCCAGCATTTT
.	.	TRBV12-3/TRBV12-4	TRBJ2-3	CASSGYGDTQYF	TGTGCCAGCTCCGGTTACGGGGATACGCAGTATTTT
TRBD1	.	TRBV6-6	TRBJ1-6	CASSSDRVASPLHF	TGTGCCAGCAGTTCCGACAGGGTCGCCTCACCCCTCCACTTT
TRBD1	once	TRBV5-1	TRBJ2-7	CASSSLQGTYEQYF	TGCGCCAGCAGCTCGTTACAGGGGACCTACGAGCAGTACTTC
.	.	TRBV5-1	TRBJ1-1	CASASGQPNTEAFF	TGCGCCAGCGCCTCAGGACAGCCGAACACTGAAGCTTTCTTT